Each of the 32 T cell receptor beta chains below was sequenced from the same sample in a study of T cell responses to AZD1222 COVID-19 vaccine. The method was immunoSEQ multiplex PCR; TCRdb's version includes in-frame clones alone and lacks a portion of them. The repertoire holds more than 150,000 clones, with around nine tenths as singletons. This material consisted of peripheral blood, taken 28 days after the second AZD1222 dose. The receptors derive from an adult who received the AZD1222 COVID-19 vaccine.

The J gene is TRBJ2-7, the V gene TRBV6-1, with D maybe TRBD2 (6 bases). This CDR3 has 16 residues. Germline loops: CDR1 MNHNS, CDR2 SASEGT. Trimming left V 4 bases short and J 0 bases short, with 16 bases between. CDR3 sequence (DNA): TGTGCCAGCAGTGTAACTGGGAGGACGCTCTCCTACGAGCAGTACTTC. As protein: CASSVTGRTLSYEQYF.

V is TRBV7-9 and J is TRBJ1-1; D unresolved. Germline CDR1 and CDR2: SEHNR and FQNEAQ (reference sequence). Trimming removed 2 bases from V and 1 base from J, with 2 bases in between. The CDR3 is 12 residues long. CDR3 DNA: TGTGCCAGCAGCTTAAAGAACACTGAAGCTTTCTTT. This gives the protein CASSLKNTEAFF.

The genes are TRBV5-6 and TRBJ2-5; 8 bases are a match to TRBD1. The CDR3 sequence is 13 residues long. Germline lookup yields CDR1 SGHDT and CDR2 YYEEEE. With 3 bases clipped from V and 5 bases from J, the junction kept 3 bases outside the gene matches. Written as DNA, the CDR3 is TGTGCCAGCAGCTGGACAGGGTCCGAGACCCAGTACTTC. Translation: CASSWTGSETQYF. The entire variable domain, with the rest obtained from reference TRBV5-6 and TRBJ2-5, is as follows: DAGVTQSPTHLIKTRGQQVTLRCSPKSGHDTVSWYQQALGQGPQFIFQYYEEEERQRGNFPDRFSGHQFPNYSSELNVNALLLGDSALYLCASSWTGSETQYFGPGTRLLVL.

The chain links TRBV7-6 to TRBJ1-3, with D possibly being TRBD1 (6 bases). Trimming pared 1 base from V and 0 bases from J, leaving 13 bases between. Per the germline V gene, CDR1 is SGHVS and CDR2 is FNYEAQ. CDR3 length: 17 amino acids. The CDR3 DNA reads TGTGCCAGCAGCTTAGGGACAGCAGATAACTCTGGAAACACCATATATTTT. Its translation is CASSLGTADNSGNTIYF.

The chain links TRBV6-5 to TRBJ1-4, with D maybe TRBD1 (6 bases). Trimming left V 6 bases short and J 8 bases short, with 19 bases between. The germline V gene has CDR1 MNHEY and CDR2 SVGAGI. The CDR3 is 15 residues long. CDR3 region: CASRRTAGGGEKLFF. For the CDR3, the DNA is TGTGCCAGCAGACGCACCGCCGGGGGCGGCGAAAAACTGTTTTTT.

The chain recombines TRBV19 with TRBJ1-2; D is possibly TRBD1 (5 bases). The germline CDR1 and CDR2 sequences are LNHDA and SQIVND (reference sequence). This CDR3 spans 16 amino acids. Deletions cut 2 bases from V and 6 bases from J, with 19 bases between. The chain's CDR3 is CASSIYLRPGEDGYTF. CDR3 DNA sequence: TGTGCCAGTAGTATATACCTACGTCCGGGGGAAGATGGCTACACCTTC. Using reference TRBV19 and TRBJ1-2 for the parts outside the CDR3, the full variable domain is DGGITQSPKYLFRKEGQNVTLSCEQNLNHDAMYWYRQDPGQGLRLIYYSQIVNDFQKGDIAEGYSVSREKKESFPLTVTSAQKNPTAFYLCASSIYLRPGEDGYTFGSGTRLTVV.

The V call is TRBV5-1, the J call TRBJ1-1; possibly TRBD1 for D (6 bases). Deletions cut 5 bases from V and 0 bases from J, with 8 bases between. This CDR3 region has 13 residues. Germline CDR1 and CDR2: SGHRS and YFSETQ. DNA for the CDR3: TGCGCCAGCAGGGGGGCCGTGAACACTGAAGCTTTCTTT. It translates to CASRGAVNTEAFF. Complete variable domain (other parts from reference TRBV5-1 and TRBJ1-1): KAGVTQTPRYLIKTRGQQVTLSCSPISGHRSVSWYQQTPGQGLQFLFEYFSETQRNKGNFPGRFSGRQFSNSRSEMNVSTLELGDSALYLCASRGAVNTEAFFGQGTRLTVV.

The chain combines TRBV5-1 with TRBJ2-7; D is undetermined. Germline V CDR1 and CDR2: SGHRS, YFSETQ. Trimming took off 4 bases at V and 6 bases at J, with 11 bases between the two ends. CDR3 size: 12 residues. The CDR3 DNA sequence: TGCGCCAGCAGCACTGCCCTCGGCGAGCAGTACTTC. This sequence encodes CASSTALGEQYF.

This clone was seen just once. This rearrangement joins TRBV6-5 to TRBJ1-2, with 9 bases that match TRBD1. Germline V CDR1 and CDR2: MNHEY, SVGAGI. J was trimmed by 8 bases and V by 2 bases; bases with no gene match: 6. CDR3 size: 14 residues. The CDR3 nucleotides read TGTGCCAGCAGTTACGGGACAGGGCAGTGGGGCTACACCTTC. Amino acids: CASSYGTGQWGYTF.

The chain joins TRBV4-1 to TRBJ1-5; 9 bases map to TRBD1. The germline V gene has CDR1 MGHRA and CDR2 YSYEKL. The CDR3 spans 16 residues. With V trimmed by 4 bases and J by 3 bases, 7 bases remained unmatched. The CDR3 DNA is TGCGCCAGCAGCCCGTGGACAGGGGCTCCCAATCAGCCCCAGCATTTT. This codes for CASSPWTGAPNQPQHF.

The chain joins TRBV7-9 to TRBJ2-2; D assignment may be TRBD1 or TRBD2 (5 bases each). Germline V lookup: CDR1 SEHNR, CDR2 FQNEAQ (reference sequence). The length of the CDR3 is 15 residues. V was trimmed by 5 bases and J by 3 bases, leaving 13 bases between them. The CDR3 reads CASSRVGAHTGELFF. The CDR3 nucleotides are TGTGCCAGCAGCCGAGTCGGGGCACACACCGGGGAGCTGTTTTTT.

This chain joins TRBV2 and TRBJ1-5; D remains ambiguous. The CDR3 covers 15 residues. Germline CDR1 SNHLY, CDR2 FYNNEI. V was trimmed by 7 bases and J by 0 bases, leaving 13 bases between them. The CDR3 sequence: CASNWTPYSNQPQHF. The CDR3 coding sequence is TGTGCCAGCAACTGGACCCCCTATAGCAATCAGCCCCAGCATTTT. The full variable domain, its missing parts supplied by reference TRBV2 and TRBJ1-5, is EPEVTQTPSHQVTQMGQEVILRCVPISNHLYFYWYRQILGQKVEFLVSFYNNEISEKSEIFDDQFSVERPDGSNFTLKIRSTKLEDSAMYFCASNWTPYSNQPQHFGDGTRLSIL.

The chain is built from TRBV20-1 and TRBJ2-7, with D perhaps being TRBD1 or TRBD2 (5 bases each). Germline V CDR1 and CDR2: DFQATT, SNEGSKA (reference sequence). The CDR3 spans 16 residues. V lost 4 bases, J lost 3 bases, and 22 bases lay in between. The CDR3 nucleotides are TGCAGTGCTACTGACTTGGTTGGAATGGGGGACTACGAGCAGTACTTC. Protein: CSATDLVGMGDYEQYF.

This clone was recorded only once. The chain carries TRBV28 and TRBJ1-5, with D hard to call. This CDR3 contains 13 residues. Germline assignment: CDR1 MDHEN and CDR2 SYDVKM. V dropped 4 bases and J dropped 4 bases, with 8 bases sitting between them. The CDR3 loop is CASSWRQNQPQHF. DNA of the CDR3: TGTGCCAGCAGTTGGCGGCAGAATCAGCCCCAGCATTTT.

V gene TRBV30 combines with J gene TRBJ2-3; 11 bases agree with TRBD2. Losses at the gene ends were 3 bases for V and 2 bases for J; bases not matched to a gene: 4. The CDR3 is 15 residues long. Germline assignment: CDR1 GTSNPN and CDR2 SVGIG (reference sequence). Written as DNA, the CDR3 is TGTGCCTGGAGGGAGACTAGCGGGGCCACAGATACGCAGTATTTT. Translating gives CAWRETSGATDTQYF.

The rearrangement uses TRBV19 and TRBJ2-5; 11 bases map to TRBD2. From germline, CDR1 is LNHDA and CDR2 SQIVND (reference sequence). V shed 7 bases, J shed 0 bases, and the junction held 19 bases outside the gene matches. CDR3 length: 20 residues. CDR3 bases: TGTGCCAGTAAGGCCGCTAGCGGGAGGCCTCCGGCTCGGTACCAAGAGACCCAGTACTTC. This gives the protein CASKAASGRPPARYQETQYF.

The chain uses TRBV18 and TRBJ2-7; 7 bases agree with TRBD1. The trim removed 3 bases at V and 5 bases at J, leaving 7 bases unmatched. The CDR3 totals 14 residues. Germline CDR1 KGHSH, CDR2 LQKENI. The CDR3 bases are TGTGCCAGCTCACCCGAGACAGGGTCCAACGAGCAGTACTTC. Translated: CASSPETGSNEQYF.

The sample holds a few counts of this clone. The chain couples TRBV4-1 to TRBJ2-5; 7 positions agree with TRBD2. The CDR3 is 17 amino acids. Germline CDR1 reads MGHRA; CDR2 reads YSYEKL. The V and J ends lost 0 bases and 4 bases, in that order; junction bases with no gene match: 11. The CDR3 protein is CASSQDVRGRKGETQYF. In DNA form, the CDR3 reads TGCGCCAGCAGCCAAGATGTTCGCGGGAGAAAGGGAGAGACCCAGTACTTC.

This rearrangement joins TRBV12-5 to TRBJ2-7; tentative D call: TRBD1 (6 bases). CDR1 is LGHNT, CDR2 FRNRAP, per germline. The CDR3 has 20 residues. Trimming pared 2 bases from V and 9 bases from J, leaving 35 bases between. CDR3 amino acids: CASGLLSRGIPNLKEVGQYF. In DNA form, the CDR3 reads TGTGCTAGTGGTTTGTTATCGAGGGGGATACCTAATTTGAAGGAGGTTGGGCAGTACTTC. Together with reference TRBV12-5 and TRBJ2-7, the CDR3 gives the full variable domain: DARVTQTPRHKVTEMGQEVTMRCQPILGHNTVFWYRQTMMQGLELLAYFRNRAPLDDSGMPKDRFSAEMPDATLATLKIQPSEPRDSAVYFCASGLLSRGIPNLKEVGQYFGPGTRLTVT.

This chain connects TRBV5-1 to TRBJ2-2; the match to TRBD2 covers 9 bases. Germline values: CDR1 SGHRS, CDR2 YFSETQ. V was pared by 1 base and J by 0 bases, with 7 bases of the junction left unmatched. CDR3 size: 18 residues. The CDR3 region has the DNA TGCGCCAGCAGCTTGAGGGTTCCTAGCGGGGCGAACACCGGGGAGCTGTTTTTT. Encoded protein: CASSLRVPSGANTGELFF.

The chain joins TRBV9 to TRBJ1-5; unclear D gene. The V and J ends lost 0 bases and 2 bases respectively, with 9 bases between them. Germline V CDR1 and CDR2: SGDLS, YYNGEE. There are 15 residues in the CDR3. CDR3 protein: CASSVASWRNQPQHF. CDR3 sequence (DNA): TGTGCCAGCAGCGTAGCTAGCTGGCGCAATCAGCCCCAGCATTTT.

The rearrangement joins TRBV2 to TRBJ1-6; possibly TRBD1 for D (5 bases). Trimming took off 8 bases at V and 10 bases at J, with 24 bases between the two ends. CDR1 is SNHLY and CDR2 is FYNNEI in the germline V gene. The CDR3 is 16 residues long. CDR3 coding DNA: TGTGCCAGCCGCTCCGGGACGGATATAGGTTGGTCACCCCTCCACTTT. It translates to CASRSGTDIGWSPLHF.

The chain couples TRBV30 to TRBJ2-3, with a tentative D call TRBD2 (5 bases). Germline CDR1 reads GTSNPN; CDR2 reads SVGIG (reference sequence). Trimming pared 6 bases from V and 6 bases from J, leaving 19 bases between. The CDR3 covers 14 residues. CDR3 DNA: TGTGCCTGCACTCGTGGGAGTTTTAGGGATACGCAGTATTTT. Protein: CACTRGSFRDTQYF.

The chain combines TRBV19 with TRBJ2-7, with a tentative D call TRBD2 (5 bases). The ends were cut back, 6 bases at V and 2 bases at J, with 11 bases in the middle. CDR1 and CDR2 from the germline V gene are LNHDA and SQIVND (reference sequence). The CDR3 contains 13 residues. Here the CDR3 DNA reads TGTGCCAGTAGCCCGGGATCCCCCTACGAGCAGTACTTC. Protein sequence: CASSPGSPYEQYF.

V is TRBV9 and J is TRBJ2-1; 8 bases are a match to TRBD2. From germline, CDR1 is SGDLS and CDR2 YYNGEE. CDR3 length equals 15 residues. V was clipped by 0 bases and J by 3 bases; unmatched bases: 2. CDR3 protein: CASSVDGTSYNEQFF. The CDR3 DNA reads TGTGCCAGCAGCGTAGACGGGACTAGCTACAATGAGCAGTTCTTC.

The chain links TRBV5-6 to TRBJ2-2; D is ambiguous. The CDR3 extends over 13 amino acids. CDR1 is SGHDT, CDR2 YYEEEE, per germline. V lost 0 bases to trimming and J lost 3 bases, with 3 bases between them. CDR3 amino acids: CASSLVDTGELFF. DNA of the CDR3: TGTGCCAGCAGCTTGGTGGACACCGGGGAGCTGTTTTTT.

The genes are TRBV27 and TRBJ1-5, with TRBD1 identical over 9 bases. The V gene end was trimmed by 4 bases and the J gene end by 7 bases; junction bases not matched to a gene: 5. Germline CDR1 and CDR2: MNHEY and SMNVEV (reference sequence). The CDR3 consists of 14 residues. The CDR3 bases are TGTGCCAGCAGTTCGGACAGGGGAGGCCAGCCCCAGCATTTT. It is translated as CASSSDRGGQPQHF.

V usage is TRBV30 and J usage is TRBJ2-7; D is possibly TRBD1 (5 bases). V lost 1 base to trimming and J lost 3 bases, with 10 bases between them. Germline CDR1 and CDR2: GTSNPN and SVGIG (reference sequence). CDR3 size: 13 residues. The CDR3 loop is CAWSEQVNYEQYF. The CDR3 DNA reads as TGTGCCTGGAGTGAACAGGTAAACTACGAGCAGTACTTC.

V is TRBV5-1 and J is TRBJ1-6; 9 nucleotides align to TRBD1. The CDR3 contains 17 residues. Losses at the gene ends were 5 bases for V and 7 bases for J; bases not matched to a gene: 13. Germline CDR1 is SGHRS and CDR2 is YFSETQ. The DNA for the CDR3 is TGCGCCAGCAGACATGAAACAGGGGGCGCAAGGAATTCACCCCTCCACTTT. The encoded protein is CASRHETGGARNSPLHF.

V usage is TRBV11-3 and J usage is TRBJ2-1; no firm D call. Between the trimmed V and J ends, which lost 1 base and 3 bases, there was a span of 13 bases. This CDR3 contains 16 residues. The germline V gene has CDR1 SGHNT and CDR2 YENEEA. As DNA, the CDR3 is TGTGCCAGCAGCTTAGTCTTCAATTCTGGCTACAATGAGCAGTTCTTC. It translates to CASSLVFNSGYNEQFF.

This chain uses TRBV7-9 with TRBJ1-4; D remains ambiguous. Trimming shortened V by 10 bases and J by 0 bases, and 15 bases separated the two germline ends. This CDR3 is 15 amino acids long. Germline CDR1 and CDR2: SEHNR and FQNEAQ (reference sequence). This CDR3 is CATSTLLATNEKLFF. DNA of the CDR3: TGTGCCACCTCGACCCTTCTAGCAACTAATGAAAAACTGTTTTTT.

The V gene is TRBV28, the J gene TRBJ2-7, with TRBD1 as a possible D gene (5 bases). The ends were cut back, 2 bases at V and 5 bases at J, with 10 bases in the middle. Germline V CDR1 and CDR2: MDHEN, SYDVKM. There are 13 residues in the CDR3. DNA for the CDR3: TGTGCCAGCAGTTTACTTTCAGGGCACGAGCAGTACTTC. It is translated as CASSLLSGHEQYF. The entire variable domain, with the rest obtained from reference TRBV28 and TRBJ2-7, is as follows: DVKVTQSSRYLVKRTGEKVFLECVQDMDHENMFWYRQDPGLGLRLIYFSYDVKMKEKGDIPEGYSVSREKKERFSLILESASTNQTSMYLCASSLLSGHEQYFGPGTRLTVT.